These 9 T cell receptor beta chains were sequenced from one sample in a study of blood T cell repertoires in COVID-19. Method: immunoSEQ multiplex PCR; TCRdb's copy keeps in-frame clones and lacks some. The repertoire holds approximately 100,000 clones, with approximately 90% as singletons. The sample consisted of peripheral blood. Receptor source: a man aged 60 to 69 with acute or convalescent COVID-19.

This clone has more than one count but fewer than ten. The V gene is TRBV5-1, the J gene TRBJ2-3, with 7 positions matching TRBD2. This CDR3 has 15 amino acids. CDR1 is SGHRS and CDR2 is YFSETQ in the germline V gene. V shed 2 bases and J 3 bases; nucleotides not matched to a gene: 6. The CDR3 DNA reads TGCGCCAGCAGCTTTAGCGGGCGTTTTACAGATACGCAGTATTTT. Translating it yields CASSFSGRFTDTQYF.

This clone was seen just once. The chain carries TRBV5-6 and TRBJ1-2; unclear D gene. Trimming stripped 0 bases from V and 8 bases from J, with 11 bases between. This CDR3 comprises 13 residues. Germline CDR1 is SGHDT and CDR2 is YYEEEE. The CDR3 nucleotides are TGTGCCAGCAGCTTGGCCCGTTTGAGAGGCTACACCTTC. The encoded protein is CASSLARLRGYTF.

The CDR3 nucleotides are TGTGCCAGCAGCGTAGCCCGGGACAGGGCGAACACCGGGGAGCTGTTTTTT. Amino acid sequence: CASSVARDRANTGELFF. This chain uses TRBV9 with TRBJ2-2; TRBD1 matches at 9 bases. The ends lost 0 bases at V and 0 bases at J; junction bases unmatched: 3. The CDR3 consists of 17 residues. The germline gives CDR1 SGDLS, CDR2 YYNGEE.

The chain links TRBV6-1 to TRBJ1-5; 8 nucleotides match TRBD1. Germline V lookup: CDR1 MNHNS, CDR2 SASEGT. V dropped 2 bases and J dropped 4; count of bases not matched to a gene: 1. The CDR3 consists of 14 residues. CDR3 bases: TGTGCCAGCAGTGAACAGGGGGCGAATCAGCCCCAGCATTTT. Translating it yields CASSEQGANQPQHF.

This chain joins TRBV7-9 and TRBJ2-1, with TRBD2 matching over 8 bases. The ends lost 7 bases at V and 0 bases at J; junction bases unmatched: 14. Germline lookup yields CDR1 SEHNR and CDR2 FQNEAQ (reference sequence). The CDR3 has 18 residues. This chain's CDR3 is CASTVVAGGSRSYNEQFF. The CDR3 region has the DNA TGTGCCAGCACCGTCGTGGCGGGAGGATCGCGCTCCTACAATGAGCAGTTCTTC.

This chain joins TRBV10-3 and TRBJ1-1; possibly TRBD1 for D (5 bases). Germline V CDR1 and CDR2: ENHRY, SYGVKD. Trimming took 11 bases from V and 3 from J, leaving 16 bases between them. The length of the CDR3 is 13 residues. The CDR3 bases are TGTGCCGTGGGGGGGGGTTTGGACACTGAAGCTTTCTTT. This codes for CAVGGGLDTEAFF.

The chain recombines TRBV11-2 with TRBJ1-1, with 8 positions matching TRBD1. The CDR3 has 14 residues. V was clipped by 5 bases and J by 0 bases; unmatched bases: 2. Per germline, CDR1 SGHAT and CDR2 FQNNGV. CDR3 amino acids: CASSKDRVNTEAFF. The CDR3 coding sequence is TGTGCCAGCAGCAAGGACAGGGTGAACACTGAAGCTTTCTTT. Full variable domain (outside the CDR3, taken from reference TRBV11-2 and TRBJ1-1): EAGVAQSPRYKIIEKRQSVAFWCNPISGHATLYWYQQILGQGPKLLIQFQNNGVVDDSQLPKDRFSAERLKGVDSTLKIQPAKLEDSAVYLCASSKDRVNTEAFFGQGTRLTVV.

The chain is built from TRBV10-3 and TRBJ2-7; 12 nucleotides match TRBD2. Germline V CDR1 and CDR2: ENHRY, SYGVKD. This CDR3 is 13 amino acids long. V lost 4 bases, J lost 5 bases, and 0 bases stayed unmatched. The CDR3 DNA reads TGTGCCATCAGTGGACTAGCGGGAGACGAGCAGTACGTC. This codes for CAISGLAGDEQYV.

This chain connects TRBV7-3 to TRBJ2-1, with 8 bases matching TRBD2. This CDR3 comprises 16 residues. The germline V gene encodes CDR1 SGHTA and CDR2 FQGTGA. The trim removed 5 bases at V and 10 bases at J, leaving 16 bases unmatched. The CDR3 DNA reads as TGTGCCAGCAGCGACGTGCGGTCGGGGGGGCGACGGGAGCAGTTCTTC. Encoded protein: CASSDVRSGGRREQFF.